One sample yielded the 27 T cell receptor beta chains listed below, sequenced in a study of human T cells and chemical hapten exposure. The time point here: patch test 3, about 24 weeks after DPC sensitization. Treatment given: therapeutic diphenylcyclopropenone sensitization with weekly scalp DPC. Via MiXCR, TCRdb re-called the RACE reads, giving one row per CDR3 protein. This table has 97,000 or so distinct CDR3 sequences, 27% appearing once. The specimen was whole blood, collected in connection with sensitization to the hapten diphenylcyclopropenone (DPC). These receptors all stem from a man aged 40-50 years with alopecia areata. Some clones in this sample may be carry-over from other donors' samples.

The V gene is TRBV11-2, the J gene TRBJ2-7; TRBD1 aligns across 7 bases. Germline assignment: CDR1 SGHAT and CDR2 FQNNGV. Trimming at V came to 5 bases and at J to 4 bases, leaving 8 bases not matched to a gene. The CDR3 covers 14 residues. CDR3 DNA: TGTGCCAGCAGCCCGGCTGACAGGGAATACGAGCAGTACTTC. Translating it yields CASSPADREYEQYF.

This clonotype was seen a few times. V gene TRBV7-9 combines with J gene TRBJ1-6; TRBD1 agrees at 10 bases. The germline gives CDR1 SEHNR, CDR2 FQNEAQ (reference sequence). CDR3 length: 15 residues. V lost 4 bases and J lost 8; bases outside the gene matches: 5. This CDR3 is CASSSRDRGYSPLHF. CDR3 DNA sequence: TGTGCCAGCAGCTCCCGGGACAGGGGTTATTCACCCCTCCACTTT.

The V and J genes are TRBV5-1 and TRBJ2-2; 8 bases are shared with TRBD1. CDR1 is SGHRS and CDR2 is YFSETQ in the germline V gene. This CDR3 is 16 amino acids long. V dropped 1 base and J dropped 6; count of bases not matched to a gene: 8. The CDR3 reads CASSLSGRGQAGELFF. The CDR3 bases are TGCGCCAGCAGCTTGAGCGGCAGGGGGCAAGCCGGGGAGCTGTTTTTT.

This clonotype turned up a few times. The V gene is TRBV28, the J gene TRBJ2-3; tentatively, D is TRBD1 (5 bases). Trimming shortened V by 6 bases and J by 6 bases, and 10 bases separated the two germline ends. Germline V gene sequence: CDR1 MDHEN, CDR2 SYDVKM. The CDR3 runs 12 residues. This CDR3 is CASRSGSDTQYF. The CDR3 coding sequence is TGTGCCAGCAGGTCAGGGTCGGATACGCAGTATTTT.

The chain carries TRBV7-9 and TRBJ1-1; tentatively, D is TRBD1 (6 bases). The V end lost 4 bases, the J end lost 1 base, and 10 bases lay between the germline ends. There are 14 residues in the CDR3. The germline V gene encodes CDR1 SEHNR and CDR2 FQNEAQ (reference sequence). This CDR3 reads CASSWTARNTEAFF. The CDR3 DNA sequence: TGTGCCAGCAGCTGGACAGCCAGGAACACTGAAGCTTTCTTT. The full variable domain, rest sourced from reference TRBV7-9 and TRBJ1-1, is DTGVSQNPRHKITKRGQNVTFRCDPISEHNRLYWYRQTLGQGPEFLTYFQNEAQLEKSRLLSDRFSAERPKGSFSTLEIQRTEQGDSAMYLCASSWTARNTEAFFGQGTRLTVV.

This clonotype showed up many times. J is TRBJ2-1 and V is TRBV9; 7 bases map to TRBD2. CDR1 and CDR2 from the germline V gene are SGDLS and YYNGEE. This CDR3 is built from 14 residues. The V gene end was trimmed by 4 bases and the J gene end by 7 bases; junction bases not matched to a gene: 8. The CDR3 DNA reads as TGTGCCAGCAGCCTTTCGTACGGGAGGAATGAGCAGTTCTTC. Protein: CASSLSYGRNEQFF.

This clonotype showed up just a few times. The chain employs TRBV5-1 and TRBJ2-7, with 12 bases that match TRBD2. CDR3 length equals 19 residues. Germline V gene sequence: CDR1 SGHRS, CDR2 YFSETQ. The junction had 16 bases not matched to a gene; V was cut back by 3 bases and J by 3 bases. CDR3 amino acids: CASSSDRQRLAGAGYEQYF. As DNA, the CDR3 is TGCGCCAGCAGCTCGGATCGCCAGAGACTAGCGGGAGCGGGCTACGAGCAGTACTTC. The complete variable domain, with remaining parts taken from reference TRBV5-1 and TRBJ2-7, reads KAGVTQTPRYLIKTRGQQVTLSCSPISGHRSVSWYQQTPGQGLQFLFEYFSETQRNKGNFPGRFSGRQFSNSRSEMNVSTLELGDSALYLCASSSDRQRLAGAGYEQYFGPGTRLTVT.

The chain is built from TRBV27 and TRBJ2-2, with D unresolved. With 2 bases removed from V and 4 bases from J, the gap between germline ends came to 2 bases. This CDR3 contains 12 residues. CDR1 and CDR2 from the germline V gene are MNHEY and SMNVEV (reference sequence). The chain's CDR3 is CASSLRTGELFF. The CDR3 DNA reads TGTGCCAGCAGTTTACGCACCGGGGAGCTGTTTTTT.

This chain connects TRBV27 to TRBJ2-5; tentatively, D is TRBD1 or TRBD2 (6 bases each). Trimming removed 2 bases from V and 7 bases from J, with 20 bases in between. CDR1 is MNHEY, CDR2 SMNVEV, per germline (reference sequence). The CDR3 has 16 residues. CDR3 sequence: CASSLTAGSQGVTQYF. The CDR3 DNA sequence: TGTGCCAGCAGTTTAACTGCGGGGTCACAGGGTGTGACCCAGTACTTC.

This rearrangement joins TRBV7-2 to TRBJ1-1; possible D gene TRBD1, 6 bases. CDR1 is SGHTA and CDR2 is FQGNSA in the germline V gene. V was shortened by 6 bases and J by 4 bases, with 9 bases between the two germline ends. CDR3 length: 12 amino acids. The CDR3: CASSQGLTEAFF. CDR3 nucleotides: TGTGCCAGCAGTCAGGGGCTCACTGAAGCTTTCTTT.

The chain recombines TRBV20-1 with TRBJ2-3, with D perhaps TRBD2 (6 bases). The CDR3 totals 13 residues. Germline V gene sequence: CDR1 DFQATT, CDR2 SNEGSKA (reference sequence). Trimming cost V 2 bases and J 7 bases, with 13 bases left between them. The CDR3 nucleotides read TGCAGTGCTAGACGTAGCGGAACAAATACGCAGTATTTT. Its protein product is CSARRSGTNTQYF.

The chain couples TRBV20-1 to TRBJ1-5; perhaps TRBD1 as D (5 bases). Trimming took off 0 bases at V and 4 bases at J, with 10 bases between the two ends. Germline V lookup: CDR1 DFQATT, CDR2 SNEGSKA (reference sequence). This CDR3 comprises 14 residues. The chain's CDR3 is CSARDGAGNQPQHF. As DNA, the CDR3 is TGCAGTGCTAGAGATGGGGCAGGGAATCAGCCCCAGCATTTT.

This clonotype came up a few times. The chain carries TRBV20-1 and TRBJ2-1; the match to TRBD2 covers 7 bases. This CDR3 contains 16 residues. Germline values: CDR1 DFQATT, CDR2 SNEGSKA (reference sequence). V lost 0 bases, J lost 2 bases, and 7 bases stayed unmatched. The CDR3 DNA is TGCAGTGCTAGAGATCTCGCGACTAGCCCCTACAATGAGCAGTTCTTC. Its translation: CSARDLATSPYNEQFF.

CDR3 loop: CASRDQGSNQPQHF. The CDR3 nucleotides are TGTGCCAGTAGAGACCAGGGTAGCAATCAGCCCCAGCATTTT. The rearrangement uses TRBV2 and TRBJ1-5, with D perhaps TRBD1 (5 bases). The CDR3 is made up of 14 amino acids. Trimming stripped 9 bases from V and 0 bases from J, with 12 bases between. Per germline, CDR1 SNHLY and CDR2 FYNNEI.

Only one count was recorded for this clonotype. A single base separates this from a much larger clone, so it may be a read error. This chain links TRBV28 with TRBJ1-4; tentative D call: TRBD1 (5 bases). The CDR3 spans 12 residues. Trimming cost V 0 bases and J 11 bases, with 7 bases left between them. From germline, CDR1 is MDHEN and CDR2 SYDVKM. The CDR3 here is CASSLWGGKLFF. DNA for the CDR3: TGTGCCAGCAGTTTATGGGGGGGTAAACTGTTTTTT.

The V gene is TRBV7-9, the J gene TRBJ2-3; D may correspond to TRBD1 or TRBD2 (5 bases each). CDR3 length: 17 amino acids. V was clipped by 5 bases and J by 3 bases, with 21 bases between them. The V gene's germline CDR1 is SEHNR and CDR2 FQNEAQ (reference sequence). The CDR3 nucleotides read TGTGCCAGCAGCCCAAGTTGGGGGAATGAGGTGACAGATACGCAGTATTTT. It codes for CASSPSWGNEVTDTQYF.

V is TRBV4-1 and J is TRBJ2-5; 7 bases are shared with TRBD2. The CDR3 totals 16 residues. The V segment lost 2 bases and the J segment 4 bases; nucleotides outside the gene matches: 10. The germline V gene has CDR1 MGHRA and CDR2 YSYEKL. The CDR3 region is CASSQSSAGEGETQYF. DNA of the CDR3: TGCGCCAGCAGCCAAAGCTCGGCGGGGGAAGGAGAGACCCAGTACTTC.

This chain uses TRBV5-5 with TRBJ1-1; the match to TRBD1 covers 9 bases. V dropped 4 bases and J dropped 1; count of bases not matched to a gene: 5. Germline CDR1 and CDR2: SGHKS and YYEKEE (reference sequence). The CDR3 is 15 amino acids. The CDR3 coding sequence is TGTGCCAGCAGCACACAGGGGGCCCCGAACACTGAAGCTTTCTTT. It encodes CASSTQGAPNTEAFF.

The chain combines TRBV5-1 with TRBJ2-3; 7 nucleotides line up with TRBD2. Germline V gene sequence: CDR1 SGHRS, CDR2 YFSETQ. Trimming at V came to 4 bases and at J to 0 bases, leaving 5 bases not matched to a gene. The CDR3 has 15 amino acids. Here the CDR3 DNA reads TGCGCCAGCAGCCCACTAGCGCCTAGCACAGATACGCAGTATTTT. Translation: CASSPLAPSTDTQYF.

This clonotype turned up a few times. V is TRBV20-1 and J is TRBJ1-6, with 7 bases matching TRBD1. Per the germline V gene, CDR1 is DFQATT and CDR2 is SNEGSKA (reference sequence). This CDR3 comprises 16 residues. The V segment lost 6 bases and the J segment 0 bases; nucleotides outside the gene matches: 8. The CDR3 DNA reads TGCAGTGCATCCCGGGACAGCAGCTCCTATAATTCACCCCTCCACTTT. Translation: CSASRDSSSYNSPLHF.

The chain uses TRBV12-3 or TRBV12-4 and TRBJ2-1; perhaps TRBD2 as D (6 bases). The CDR3 sequence is 13 residues long. V gave up 8 bases and J gave up 8 bases, with 16 bases separating them. CDR3 residues: CASQPGDVDEQFF. The DNA of the CDR3 is TGTGCCAGCCAGCCGGGGGATGTTGATGAGCAGTTCTTC.

The rearrangement joins TRBV5-5 to TRBJ1-3; D unclear. This CDR3 contains 14 residues. CDR1 is SGHKS and CDR2 is YYEKEE in the germline V gene (reference sequence). Trimming shortened V by 4 bases and J by 0 bases, and 8 bases separated the two germline ends. The CDR3 loop reads CASSRQASGNTIYF. The CDR3, as DNA: TGTGCCAGCAGCCGGCAGGCCTCTGGAAACACCATATATTTT. The full variable domain, rest sourced from reference TRBV5-5 and TRBJ1-3, is DAGVTQSPTHLIKTRGQQVTLRCSPISGHKSVSWYQQVLGQGPQFIFQYYEKEERGRGNFPDRFSARQFPNYSSELNVNALLLGDSALYLCASSRQASGNTIYFGEGSWLTVV.

V gene TRBV7-2 combines with J gene TRBJ1-5; D unclear. The CDR3 extends over 15 amino acids. Trimming shortened V by 2 bases and J by 11 bases, and 19 bases separated the two germline ends. CDR1 is SGHTA, CDR2 FQGNSA, per germline. The CDR3 loop reads CASSLNGGSQRAQHF. The CDR3 DNA is TGTGCCAGCAGCTTAAATGGCGGATCCCAAAGGGCCCAGCATTTT.

In nucleotides, the CDR3 is TGCAGTGCTAGAGATAGTAGCAGCCAAGAGACCCAGTACTTC. Translation: CSARDSSSQETQYF. The chain joins TRBV20-1 to TRBJ2-5; D is unclear. V lost 0 bases, J lost 1 base, and 9 bases lay in between. This CDR3 contains 14 residues. Per the germline V gene, CDR1 is DFQATT and CDR2 is SNEGSKA (reference sequence).

This clonotype has a handful of counts. The V and J genes are TRBV9 and TRBJ2-7; TRBD2 aligns across 7 bases. This CDR3 region has 15 residues. Trimming removed 0 bases from V and 1 base from J; junction bases left unmatched: 4. Germline-derived CDR1 and CDR2 are SGDLS and YYNGEE. The CDR3 DNA follows: TGTGCCAGCAGCGTAGGGCGGGAGAGTTCCTACGAGCAGTACTTC. The encoded protein is CASSVGRESSYEQYF.

The CDR3, as DNA: TGTGCCAGCAGTGAGGGGCCGGGACAGAAGGCTGGAAACACCATATATTTT. It yields the protein CASSEGPGQKAGNTIYF. The rearrangement links TRBV6-1 to TRBJ1-3, with TRBD1 matching over 7 bases. The germline V gene has CDR1 MNHNS and CDR2 SASEGT. V shed 3 bases and J 2 bases; nucleotides not matched to a gene: 10. The CDR3 covers 17 residues.

V usage is TRBV7-8 and J usage is TRBJ2-3, with 7 bases fitting TRBD2. This CDR3 spans 15 amino acids. With 1 base clipped from V and 2 bases from J, the junction kept 3 bases outside the gene matches. Germline CDR1 SGHVS, CDR2 FQNEAQ. CDR3 sequence: CASSLGGSTTDTQYF. As DNA, the CDR3 is TGTGCCAGCAGCTTAGGCGGGAGCACCACAGATACGCAGTATTTT.